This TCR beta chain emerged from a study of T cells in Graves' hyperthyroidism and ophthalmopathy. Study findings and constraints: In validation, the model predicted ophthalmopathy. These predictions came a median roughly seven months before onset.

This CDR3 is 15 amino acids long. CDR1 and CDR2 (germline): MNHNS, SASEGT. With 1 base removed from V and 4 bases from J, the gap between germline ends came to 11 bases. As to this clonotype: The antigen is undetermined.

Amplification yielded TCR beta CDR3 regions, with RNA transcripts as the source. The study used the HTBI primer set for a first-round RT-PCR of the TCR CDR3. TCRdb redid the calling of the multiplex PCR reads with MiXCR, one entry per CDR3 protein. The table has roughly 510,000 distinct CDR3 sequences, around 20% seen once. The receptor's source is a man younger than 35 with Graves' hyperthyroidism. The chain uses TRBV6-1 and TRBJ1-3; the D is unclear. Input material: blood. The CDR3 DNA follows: TGTGCCAGCAGTGAAGGGTCCCCAGTCGGAAACACCATATATTTT. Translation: CASSEGSPVGNTIYF.